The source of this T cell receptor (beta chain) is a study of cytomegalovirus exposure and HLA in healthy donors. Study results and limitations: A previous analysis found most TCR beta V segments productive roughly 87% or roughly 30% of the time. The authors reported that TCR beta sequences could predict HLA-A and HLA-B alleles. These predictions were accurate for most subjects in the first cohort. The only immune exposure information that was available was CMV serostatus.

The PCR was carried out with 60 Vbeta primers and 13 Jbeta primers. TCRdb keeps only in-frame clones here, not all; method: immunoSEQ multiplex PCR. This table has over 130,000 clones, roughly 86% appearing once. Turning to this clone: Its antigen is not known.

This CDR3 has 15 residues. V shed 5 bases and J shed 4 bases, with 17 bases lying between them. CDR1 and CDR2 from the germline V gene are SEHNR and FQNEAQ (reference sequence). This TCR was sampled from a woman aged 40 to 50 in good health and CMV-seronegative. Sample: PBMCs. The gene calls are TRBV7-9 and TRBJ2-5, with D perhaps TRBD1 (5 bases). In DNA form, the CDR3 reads TGTGCCAGCAGCACTGGACACCTAACGGGAGAGACCCAGTACTTC. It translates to CASSTGHLTGETQYF.